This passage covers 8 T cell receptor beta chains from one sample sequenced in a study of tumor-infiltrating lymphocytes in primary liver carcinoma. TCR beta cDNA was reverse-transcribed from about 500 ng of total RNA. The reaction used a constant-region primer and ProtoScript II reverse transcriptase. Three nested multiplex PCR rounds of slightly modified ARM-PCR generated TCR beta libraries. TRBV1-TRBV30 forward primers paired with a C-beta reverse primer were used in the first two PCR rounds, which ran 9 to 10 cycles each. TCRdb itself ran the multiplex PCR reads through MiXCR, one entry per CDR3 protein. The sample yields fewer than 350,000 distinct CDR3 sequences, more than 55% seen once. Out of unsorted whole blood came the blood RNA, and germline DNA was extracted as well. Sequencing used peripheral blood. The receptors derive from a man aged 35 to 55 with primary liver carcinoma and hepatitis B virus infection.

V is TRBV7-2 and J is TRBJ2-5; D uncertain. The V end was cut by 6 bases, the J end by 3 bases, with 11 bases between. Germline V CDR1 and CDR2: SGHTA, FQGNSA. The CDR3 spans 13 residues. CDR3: CASSYGLEETQYF. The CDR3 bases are TGTGCCAGCAGTTACGGTCTTGAAGAGACCCAGTACTTC.

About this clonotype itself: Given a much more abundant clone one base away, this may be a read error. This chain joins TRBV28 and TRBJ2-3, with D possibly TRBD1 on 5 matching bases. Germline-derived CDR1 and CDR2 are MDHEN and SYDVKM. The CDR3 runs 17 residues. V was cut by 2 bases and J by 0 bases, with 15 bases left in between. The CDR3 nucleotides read TGTGCCAGCAGTTTAGAGATTCTGGGGCTTAGCACAGATACGCAGTATTTT. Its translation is CASSLEILGLSTDTQYF.

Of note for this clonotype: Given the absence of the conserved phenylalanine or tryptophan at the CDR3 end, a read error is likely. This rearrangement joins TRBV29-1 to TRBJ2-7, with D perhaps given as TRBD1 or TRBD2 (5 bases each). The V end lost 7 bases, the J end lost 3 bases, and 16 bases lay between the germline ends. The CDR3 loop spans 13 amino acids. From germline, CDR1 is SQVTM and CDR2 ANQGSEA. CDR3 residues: CSAWDAGIYEQYL. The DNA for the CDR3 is TGCAGCGCCTGGGACGCCGGAATCTACGAGCAGTACCTC.

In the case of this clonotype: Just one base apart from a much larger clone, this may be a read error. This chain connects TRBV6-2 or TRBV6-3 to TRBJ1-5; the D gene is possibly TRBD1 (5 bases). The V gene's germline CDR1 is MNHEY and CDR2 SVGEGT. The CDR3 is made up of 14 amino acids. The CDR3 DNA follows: TGTGCCAGCAGTCACTATTGGGGCAATCAGCCCCACCATTTT. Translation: CASSHYWGNQPHHF.

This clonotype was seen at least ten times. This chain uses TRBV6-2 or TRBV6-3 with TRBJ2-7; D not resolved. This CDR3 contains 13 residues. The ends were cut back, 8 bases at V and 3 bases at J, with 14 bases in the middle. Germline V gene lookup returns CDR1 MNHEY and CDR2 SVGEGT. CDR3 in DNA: TGTGCCAGCGGCAGCCTATTAAACTACGAGCAGTACTTC. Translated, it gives CASGSLLNYEQYF.

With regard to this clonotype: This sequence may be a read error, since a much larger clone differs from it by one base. The CDR3 DNA is TGTGCCAGCAGCTTGGCGGTGCAAGAGGCCCAGTACTTC. Protein product: CASSLAVQEAQYF. The chain uses TRBV5-5 and TRBJ2-5; D ambiguous. The CDR3 covers 13 residues. Germline V gene sequence: CDR1 SGHKS, CDR2 YYEKEE (reference sequence).

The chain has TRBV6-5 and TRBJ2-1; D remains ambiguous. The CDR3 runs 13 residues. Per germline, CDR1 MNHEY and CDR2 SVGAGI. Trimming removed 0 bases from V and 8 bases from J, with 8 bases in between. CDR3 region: CASSYSTLYEQFF. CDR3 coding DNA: TGTGCCAGCAGTTACTCGACACTCTATGAGCAGTTCTTC.

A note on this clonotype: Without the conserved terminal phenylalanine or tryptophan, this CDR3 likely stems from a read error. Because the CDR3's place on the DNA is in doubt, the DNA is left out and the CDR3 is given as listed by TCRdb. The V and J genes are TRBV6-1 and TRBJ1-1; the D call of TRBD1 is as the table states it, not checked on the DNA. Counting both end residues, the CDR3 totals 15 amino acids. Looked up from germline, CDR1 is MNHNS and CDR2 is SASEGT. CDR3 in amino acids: CASSEDVRGTAEASI.